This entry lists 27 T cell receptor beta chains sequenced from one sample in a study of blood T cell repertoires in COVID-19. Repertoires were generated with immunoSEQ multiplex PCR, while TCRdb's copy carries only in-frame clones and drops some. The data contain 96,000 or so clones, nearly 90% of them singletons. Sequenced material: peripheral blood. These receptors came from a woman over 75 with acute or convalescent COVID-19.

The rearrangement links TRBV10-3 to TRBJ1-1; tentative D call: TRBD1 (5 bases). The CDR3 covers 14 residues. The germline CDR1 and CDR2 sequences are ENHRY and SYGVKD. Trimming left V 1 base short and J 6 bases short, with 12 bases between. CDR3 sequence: CAISEYSTASEAFF. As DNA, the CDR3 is TGTGCCATCAGTGAGTATTCGACAGCGTCTGAAGCTTTCTTT.

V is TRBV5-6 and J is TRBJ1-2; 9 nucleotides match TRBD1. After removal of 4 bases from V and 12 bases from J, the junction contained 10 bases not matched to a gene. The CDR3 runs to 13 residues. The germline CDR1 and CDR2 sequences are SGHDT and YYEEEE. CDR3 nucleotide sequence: TGTGCCAGCAGCGGGACAGGGAATCTTTTAAACACCTTC. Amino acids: CASSGTGNLLNTF.

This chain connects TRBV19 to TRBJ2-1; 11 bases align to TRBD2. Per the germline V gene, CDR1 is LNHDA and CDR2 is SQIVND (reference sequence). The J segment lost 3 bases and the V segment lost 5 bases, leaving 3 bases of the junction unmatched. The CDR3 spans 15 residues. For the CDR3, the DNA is TGTGCCAGTAGTGCTACTAGCGGGAGCTACAATGAGCAGTTCTTC. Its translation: CASSATSGSYNEQFF.

The chain's CDR3 is CASSVATSGTSDTQYF. The CDR3, as DNA: TGTGCCAGCAGCGTAGCTACTAGCGGAACCTCAGATACGCAGTATTTT. The genes are TRBV9 and TRBJ2-3, with 8 bases aligning to TRBD2. The germline gives CDR1 SGDLS, CDR2 YYNGEE. This CDR3 is built from 16 residues. V trimming: 0 bases; J trimming: 4 bases; junction bases outside the gene matches: 7. Full variable domain (remainder filled in from reference TRBV9 and TRBJ2-3): DSGVTQTPKHLITATGQRVTLRCSPRSGDLSVYWYQQSLDQGLQFLIQYYNGEERAKGNILERFSAQQFPDLHSELNLSSLELGDSALYFCASSVATSGTSDTQYFGPGTRLTVL.

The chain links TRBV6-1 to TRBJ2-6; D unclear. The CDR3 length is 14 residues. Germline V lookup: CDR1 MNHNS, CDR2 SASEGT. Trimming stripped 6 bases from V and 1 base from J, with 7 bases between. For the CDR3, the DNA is TGTGCCAGCAGCCTCTATTCTGGGGCCAACGTCCTGACTTTC. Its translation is CASSLYSGANVLTF.

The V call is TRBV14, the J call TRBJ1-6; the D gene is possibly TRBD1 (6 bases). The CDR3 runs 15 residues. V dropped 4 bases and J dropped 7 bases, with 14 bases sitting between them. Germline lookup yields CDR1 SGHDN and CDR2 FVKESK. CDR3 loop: CASSPTGSGNSPLHF. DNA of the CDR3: TGTGCCAGCAGCCCAACAGGGTCGGGGAATTCACCCCTCCACTTT.

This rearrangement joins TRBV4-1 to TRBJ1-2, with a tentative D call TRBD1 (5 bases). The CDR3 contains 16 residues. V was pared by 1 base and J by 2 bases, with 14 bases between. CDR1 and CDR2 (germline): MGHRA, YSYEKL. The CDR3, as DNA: TGCGCCAGCAGCCAAGGACCCCAGCAGGGAAACTATGGCTACACCTTC. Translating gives CASSQGPQQGNYGYTF.

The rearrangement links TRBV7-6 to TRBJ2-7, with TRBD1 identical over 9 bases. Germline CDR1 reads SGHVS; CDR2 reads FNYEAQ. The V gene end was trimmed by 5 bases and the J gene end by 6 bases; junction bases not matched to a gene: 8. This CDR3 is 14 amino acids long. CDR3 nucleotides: TGTGCCAGCAGCAACTTGGACAGGGGAGGCGAGCAGTACTTC. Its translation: CASSNLDRGGEQYF.

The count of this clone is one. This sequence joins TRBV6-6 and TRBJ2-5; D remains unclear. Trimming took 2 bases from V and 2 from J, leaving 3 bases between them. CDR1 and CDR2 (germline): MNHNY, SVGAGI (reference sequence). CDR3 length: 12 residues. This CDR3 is CASSYPQETQYF. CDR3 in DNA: TGTGCCAGCAGTTACCCACAAGAGACCCAGTACTTC.

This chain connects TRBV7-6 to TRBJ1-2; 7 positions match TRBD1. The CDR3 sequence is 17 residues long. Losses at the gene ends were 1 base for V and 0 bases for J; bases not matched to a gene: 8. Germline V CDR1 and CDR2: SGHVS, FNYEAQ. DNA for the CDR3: TGTGCCAGCAGCTTAGAGGCAGGGGGACTTGCTAACTATGGCTACACCTTC. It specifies CASSLEAGGLANYGYTF.

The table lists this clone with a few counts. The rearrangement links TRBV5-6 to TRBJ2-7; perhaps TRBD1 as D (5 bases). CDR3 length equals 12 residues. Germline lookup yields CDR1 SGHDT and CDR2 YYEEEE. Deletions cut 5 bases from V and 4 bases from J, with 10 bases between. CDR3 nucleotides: TGTGCCAGCAGGAGACAGCTTTACGAGCAGTACTTC. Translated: CASRRQLYEQYF.

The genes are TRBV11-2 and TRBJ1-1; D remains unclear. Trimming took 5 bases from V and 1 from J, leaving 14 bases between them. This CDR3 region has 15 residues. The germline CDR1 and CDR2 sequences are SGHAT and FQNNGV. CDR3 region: CASSKNHFSNTEAFF. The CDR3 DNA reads TGTGCCAGCAGCAAAAACCACTTTTCGAACACTGAAGCTTTCTTT.

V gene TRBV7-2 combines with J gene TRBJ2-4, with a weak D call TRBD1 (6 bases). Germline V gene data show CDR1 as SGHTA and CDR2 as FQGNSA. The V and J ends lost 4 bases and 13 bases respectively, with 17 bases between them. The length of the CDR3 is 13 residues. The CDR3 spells CASSSGTSGWQYF. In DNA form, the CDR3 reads TGTGCCAGCAGCTCCGGGACAAGTGGCTGGCAGTACTTC.

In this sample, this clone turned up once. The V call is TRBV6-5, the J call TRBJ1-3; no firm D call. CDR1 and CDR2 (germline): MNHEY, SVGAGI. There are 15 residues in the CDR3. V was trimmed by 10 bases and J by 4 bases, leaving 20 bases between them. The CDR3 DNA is TGTGCCATCGGCCCCTTGAGCGGGTCCGGAAACACCATATATTTT. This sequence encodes CAIGPLSGSGNTIYF.

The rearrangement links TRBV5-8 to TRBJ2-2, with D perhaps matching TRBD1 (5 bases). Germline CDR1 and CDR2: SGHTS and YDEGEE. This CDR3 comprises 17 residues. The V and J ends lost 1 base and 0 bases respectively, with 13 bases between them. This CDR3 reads CASSLSPGLTNTGELFF. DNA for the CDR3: TGTGCCAGCAGCTTGTCCCCAGGGCTCACGAACACCGGGGAGCTGTTTTTT. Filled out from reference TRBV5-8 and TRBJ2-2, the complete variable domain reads EAGVTQSPTHLIKTRGQQATLRCSPISGHTSVYWYQQALGLGLQFLLWYDEGEERNRGNFPPRFSGRQFPNYSSELNVNALELEDSALYLCASSLSPGLTNTGELFFGEGSRLTVL.

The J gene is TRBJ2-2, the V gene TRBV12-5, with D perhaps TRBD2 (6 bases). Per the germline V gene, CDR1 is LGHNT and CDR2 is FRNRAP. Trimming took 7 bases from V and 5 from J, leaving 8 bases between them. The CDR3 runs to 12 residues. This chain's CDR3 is CASDAGTGELFF. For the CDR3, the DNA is TGTGCTAGTGATGCGGGGACCGGGGAGCTGTTTTTT.

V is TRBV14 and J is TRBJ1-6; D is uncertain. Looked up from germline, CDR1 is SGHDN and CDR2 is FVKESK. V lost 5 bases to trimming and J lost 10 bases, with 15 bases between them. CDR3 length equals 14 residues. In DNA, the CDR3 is TGTGCCAGCAGCACCGTGTTAGGAGGGTCACCCCTCCACTTT. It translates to CASSTVLGGSPLHF.

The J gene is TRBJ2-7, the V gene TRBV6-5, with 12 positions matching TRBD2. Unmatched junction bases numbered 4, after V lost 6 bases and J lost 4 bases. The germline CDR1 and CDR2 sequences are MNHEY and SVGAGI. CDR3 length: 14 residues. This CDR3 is CASRRTSGDYEQYF. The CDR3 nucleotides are TGTGCCAGCAGGAGGACTAGCGGGGATTACGAGCAGTACTTC.

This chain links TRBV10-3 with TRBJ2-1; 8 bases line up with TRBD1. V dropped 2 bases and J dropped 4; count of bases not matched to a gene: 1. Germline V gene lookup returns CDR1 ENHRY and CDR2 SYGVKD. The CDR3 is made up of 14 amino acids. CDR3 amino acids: CAISEGQGYNEQFF. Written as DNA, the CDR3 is TGTGCCATCAGTGAGGGACAGGGTTACAATGAGCAGTTCTTC.

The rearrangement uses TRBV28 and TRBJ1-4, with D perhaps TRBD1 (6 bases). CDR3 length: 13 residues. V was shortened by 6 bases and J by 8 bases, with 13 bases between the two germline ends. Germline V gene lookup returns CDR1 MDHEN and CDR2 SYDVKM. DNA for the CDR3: TGTGCCAGCAGGTCGGGGACAAGGGAAAAACTGTTTTTT. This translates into CASRSGTREKLFF.

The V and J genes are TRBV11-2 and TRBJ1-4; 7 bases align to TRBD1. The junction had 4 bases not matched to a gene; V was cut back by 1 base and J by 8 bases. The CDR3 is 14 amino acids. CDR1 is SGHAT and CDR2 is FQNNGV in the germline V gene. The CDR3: CASSLAGGGEKLFF. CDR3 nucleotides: TGTGCCAGCAGCTTAGCAGGGGGAGGAGAAAAACTGTTTTTT.

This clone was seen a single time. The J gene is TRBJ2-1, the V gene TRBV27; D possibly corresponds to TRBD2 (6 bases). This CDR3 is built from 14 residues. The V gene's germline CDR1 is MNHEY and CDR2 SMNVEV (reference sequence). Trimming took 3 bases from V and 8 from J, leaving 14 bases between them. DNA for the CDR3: TGTGCCAGCAGTTTGGGTCTAGCGTTCTATGAGCAGTTCTTC. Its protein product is CASSLGLAFYEQFF.

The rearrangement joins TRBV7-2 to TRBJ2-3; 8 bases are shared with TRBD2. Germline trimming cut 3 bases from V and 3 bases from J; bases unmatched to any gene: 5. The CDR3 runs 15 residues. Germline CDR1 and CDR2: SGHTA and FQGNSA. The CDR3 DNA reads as TGTGCCAGCAGCTTTCTCGGGAGGGAAACAGATACGCAGTATTTT. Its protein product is CASSFLGRETDTQYF.

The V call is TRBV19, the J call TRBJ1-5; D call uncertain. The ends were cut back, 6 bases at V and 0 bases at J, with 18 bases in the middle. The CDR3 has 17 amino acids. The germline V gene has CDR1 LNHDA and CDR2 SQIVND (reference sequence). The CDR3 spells CASRAGIQYSSNQPQHF. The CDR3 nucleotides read TGTGCCAGTAGGGCCGGGATTCAATACTCTAGCAATCAGCCCCAGCATTTT.

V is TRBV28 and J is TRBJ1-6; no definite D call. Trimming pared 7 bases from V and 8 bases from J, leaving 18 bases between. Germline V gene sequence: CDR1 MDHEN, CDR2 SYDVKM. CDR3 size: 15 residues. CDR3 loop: CASMLGSREDSPLHF. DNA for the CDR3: TGTGCCAGCATGTTGGGGAGTCGAGAAGATTCACCCCTCCACTTT.

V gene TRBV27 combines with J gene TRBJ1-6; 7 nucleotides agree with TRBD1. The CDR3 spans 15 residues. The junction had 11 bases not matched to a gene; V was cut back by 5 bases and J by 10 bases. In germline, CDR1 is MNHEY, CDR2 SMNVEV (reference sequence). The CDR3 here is CASSTQQGPRSPLHF. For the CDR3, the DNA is TGTGCCAGCAGTACTCAACAGGGGCCTCGGTCACCCCTCCACTTT.

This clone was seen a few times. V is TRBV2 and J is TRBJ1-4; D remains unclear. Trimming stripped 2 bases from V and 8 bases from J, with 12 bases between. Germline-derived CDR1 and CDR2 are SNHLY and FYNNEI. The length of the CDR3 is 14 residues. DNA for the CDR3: TGTGCCAGCAGTGAATTGACTCGCGCGGAAAAACTGTTTTTT. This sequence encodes CASSELTRAEKLFF.